This entry lists 26 T cell receptor beta chains sequenced from one sample in a study of CD8+ T cells in alopecia areata. Isolated RNA was reverse transcribed into cDNA used as the sequencing template. Assay: immunoSEQ multiplex PCR; the TCRdb copy retains only in-frame clones and omits some. The repertoire has some 190,000 clones, just under 65% of them found once; the top ten carry approximately 1.3%. Described treatment: oral pan-JAK inhibitor, 5-10 mg twice daily. Sequencing used CD4+ T cells sorted from blood, obtained at roughly week 49, from a patient treated with tofacitinib. The receptors originated from a human donor with alopecia areata.

The gene calls are TRBV10-2 and TRBJ1-1; TRBD1 is a possible D gene (5 bases). Germline V gives CDR1 WSHSY, CDR2 SAAADI. V gave up 0 bases and J gave up 0 bases, with 11 bases separating them. The CDR3 has 16 residues. The CDR3 spells CASSESWGLMNTEAFF. The CDR3, as DNA: TGCGCCAGCAGTGAGTCGTGGGGCCTCATGAACACTGAAGCTTTCTTT.

The J gene is TRBJ1-5, the V gene TRBV7-9, with D uncertain. The CDR3 has 14 amino acids. CDR1 and CDR2 (germline): SEHNR, FQNEAQ (reference sequence). Trimming cost V 0 bases and J 2 bases, with 5 bases left between them. CDR3 residues: CASSLAEGNQPQHF. The CDR3 nucleotides are TGTGCCAGCAGCTTAGCGGAGGGCAATCAGCCCCAGCATTTT.

The gene calls are TRBV4-2 and TRBJ2-3; tentative D call: TRBD2 (6 bases). Trimming shortened V by 4 bases and J by 0 bases, and 11 bases separated the two germline ends. The CDR3 is made up of 15 amino acids. The germline CDR1 and CDR2 sequences are LGHNA and YNFKEQ. The CDR3 DNA follows: TGTGCCAGCAGCCGTCCGGGGGTTAGCACAGATACGCAGTATTTT. This translates into CASSRPGVSTDTQYF.

As concerns this clone: Other DNA sequences in this specimen translate into the identical CDR3. The chain couples TRBV20-1 to TRBJ1-1; D ambiguous. The V end was cut by 3 bases, the J end by 0 bases, with 2 bases between. Per germline, CDR1 DFQATT and CDR2 SNEGSKA (reference sequence). This CDR3 spans 11 amino acids. The CDR3 nucleotides read TGCAGTGCTAGGGTGAACACTGAAGCTTTCTTT. It codes for CSARVNTEAFF.

Of note for this clone: Other DNA sequences in the same sample also yield this CDR3. The V call is TRBV30, the J call TRBJ2-5, with TRBD1 as a possible D gene (5 bases). There are 14 residues in the CDR3. Trimming cost V 0 bases and J 4 bases, with 12 bases left between them. From germline, CDR1 is GTSNPN and CDR2 SVGIG (reference sequence). In DNA, the CDR3 is TGTGCCTGGAGTGTAGGCAGGGTGGGAGAGACCCAGTACTTC. It specifies CAWSVGRVGETQYF.

This chain joins TRBV6-1 and TRBJ2-7, with 9 positions matching TRBD2. The germline V gene encodes CDR1 MNHNS and CDR2 SASEGT. The CDR3 loop spans 15 amino acids. The V segment lost 4 bases and the J segment 1 base; nucleotides outside the gene matches: 5. This chain's CDR3 is CASSALAGPSYEQYF. CDR3 nucleotides: TGTGCCAGCAGTGCCCTAGCGGGGCCTTCCTACGAGCAGTACTTC.

The chain has TRBV30 and TRBJ1-2; the match to TRBD1 covers 7 bases. J gave up 8 bases and V 0 bases, and 6 bases lay outside the gene matches. The CDR3 has 13 residues. Germline loops: CDR1 GTSNPN, CDR2 SVGIG (reference sequence). CDR3 coding DNA: TGTGCCTGGAGTGTACTAGGGGGCAAAGGCTACACCTTC. It specifies CAWSVLGGKGYTF.

This clone was counted once. V usage is TRBV7-2 and J usage is TRBJ1-1; no firm D call. Germline CDR1 is SGHTA and CDR2 is FQGNSA. The CDR3 runs to 12 residues. V gave up 3 bases and J gave up 10 bases, with 12 bases separating them. The CDR3 DNA is TGTGCCAGCAGCTTGTTGAGGCCGGGAGCTTTCTTT. Translating it yields CASSLLRPGAFF.

This clone was detected only a few times. This chain links TRBV5-1 with TRBJ2-3; D is possibly TRBD1 (6 bases). Looked up from germline, CDR1 is SGHRS and CDR2 is YFSETQ. The CDR3 is made up of 14 amino acids. V lost 2 bases and J 2 bases, leaving 9 bases between the germline ends. The CDR3 DNA reads TGCGCCAGCAGCTTACAGGGATTCACAGATACGCAGTATTTT. Its translation: CASSLQGFTDTQYF.

This clone showed up just a few times. The chain links TRBV9 to TRBJ2-5; TRBD2 aligns across 9 bases. V lost 0 bases, J lost 3 bases, and 9 bases stayed unmatched. Germline V lookup: CDR1 SGDLS, CDR2 YYNGEE. There are 17 residues in the CDR3. The CDR3 is CASSVDPSGGTKETQYF. The CDR3 coding sequence is TGTGCCAGCAGCGTAGATCCCAGCGGGGGGACAAAAGAGACCCAGTACTTC.

This clone was recorded a few times. As DNA, the CDR3 is TGTGCCAGCTCACTCGGAGGGGAAACGCAAGAGACCCAGTACTTC. This codes for CASSLGGETQETQYF. The chain has TRBV18 and TRBJ2-5; TRBD2 is a possible D gene (6 bases). Looked up from germline, CDR1 is KGHSH and CDR2 is LQKENI. The CDR3 extends over 15 amino acids. Trimming removed 4 bases from V and 2 bases from J, with 14 bases in between.

This chain uses TRBV7-2 with TRBJ1-6; 7 positions match TRBD1. Trimming at V came to 2 bases and at J to 6 bases, leaving 1 base not matched to a gene. The germline CDR1 and CDR2 sequences are SGHTA and FQGNSA. This CDR3 contains 14 residues. The CDR3 reads CASSLNRGNSPLHF. The CDR3 bases are TGTGCCAGCAGCTTAAACAGGGGTAATTCACCCCTCCACTTT.

This chain joins TRBV29-1 and TRBJ1-2, with 7 bases identical to TRBD1. The CDR3 totals 13 residues. The germline V gene encodes CDR1 SQVTM and CDR2 ANQGSEA. The ends lost 7 bases at V and 8 bases at J; junction bases unmatched: 13. DNA of the CDR3: TGCAGCGCCGAGGGTCAGGGGGATTGGGGCTACACCTTC. Translating gives CSAEGQGDWGYTF.

The DNA of the CDR3 is TGTGCCAGCAGCGTAATGGCGGGGGCCTCGTGGCAGTACTTC. Translating gives CASSVMAGASWQYF. The V call is TRBV9, the J call TRBJ2-7; maybe TRBD2 (7 bases). V lost 1 base and J 9 bases, leaving 17 bases between the germline ends. The CDR3 extends over 14 amino acids. Germline values: CDR1 SGDLS, CDR2 YYNGEE.

The V and J genes are TRBV29-1 and TRBJ2-2; 8 nucleotides match TRBD2. The junction had 5 bases not matched to a gene; V was cut back by 3 bases and J by 2 bases. The CDR3 consists of 15 residues. The germline V gene has CDR1 SQVTM and CDR2 ANQGSEA. CDR3 sequence: CSVDPGGANTGELFF. The CDR3 DNA follows: TGCAGCGTTGACCCCGGGGGGGCAAACACCGGGGAGCTGTTTTTT.

The chain has TRBV4-3 and TRBJ1-1; D possibly corresponds to TRBD1 (6 bases). This CDR3 has 13 residues. Germline V gives CDR1 LGHNA, CDR2 YSLEER. V gave up 7 bases and J gave up 0 bases, with 9 bases separating them. The CDR3 sequence is CASKGGMNTEAFF. The CDR3 coding sequence is TGCGCCAGCAAGGGGGGCATGAACACTGAAGCTTTCTTT.

This clone is a singleton in its sample. Different DNA sequences within this sample yield the same CDR3. The chain is built from TRBV25-1 and TRBJ2-7; TRBD1 matches at 7 bases. Germline CDR1 and CDR2: MGHDK and SYGVNS. The CDR3 has 13 residues. The J segment lost 3 bases and the V segment lost 3 bases, leaving 2 bases of the junction unmatched. The CDR3 nucleotides read TGTGCCAGCAGTGAGGCAGGGGGCTACGAGCAGTACTTC. This gives the protein CASSEAGGYEQYF.

V gene TRBV29-1 combines with J gene TRBJ1-1, with 7 positions matching TRBD1. Germline-derived CDR1 and CDR2 are SQVTM and ANQGSEA. With V trimmed by 1 base and J by 1 base, 3 bases remained unmatched. There are 14 residues in the CDR3. The CDR3 reads CSVEGRQGNTEAFF. DNA of the CDR3: TGCAGCGTTGAAGGAAGACAGGGGAACACTGAAGCTTTCTTT.

This clone has just one count. The CDR3 here is CASSGGQGLFF. The CDR3 nucleotides are TGTGCCAGCAGTGGAGGACAGGGACTGTTTTTT. The genes are TRBV25-1 and TRBJ1-4; 8 bases map to TRBD1. The CDR3 is 11 amino acids. V shed 4 bases, J shed 13 bases, and the junction held 2 bases outside the gene matches. From germline, CDR1 is MGHDK and CDR2 SYGVNS.

The CDR3 DNA reads as TGTGCCAGCAGTAAAGAGCAGCGGGTTCAAGAGACCCAGTACTTC. This translates into CASSKEQRVQETQYF. The J gene is TRBJ2-5, the V gene TRBV25-1; a possible D gene is TRBD2 (6 bases). CDR1 is MGHDK and CDR2 is SYGVNS in the germline V gene. The CDR3 has 15 residues. V gave up 5 bases and J gave up 2 bases, with 15 bases separating them.

The rearrangement links TRBV2 to TRBJ1-1; D gene unclear. Germline-derived CDR1 and CDR2 are SNHLY and FYNNEI. V dropped 7 bases and J dropped 0 bases, with 12 bases sitting between them. This CDR3 comprises 14 residues. CDR3 sequence (DNA): TGTGCCAGCACGAGTAACGGATTGAACACTGAAGCTTTCTTT. The encoded protein is CASTSNGLNTEAFF.

The rearrangement joins TRBV2 to TRBJ2-7; possible D gene TRBD1, 5 bases. CDR3 length equals 13 residues. Germline V gene data show CDR1 as SNHLY and CDR2 as FYNNEI. V lost 1 base to trimming and J lost 5 bases, with 9 bases between them. The CDR3, as DNA: TGTGCCAGCAGTGAAGGGACATTCAACGAGCAGTACTTC. This codes for CASSEGTFNEQYF.

The chain joins TRBV5-1 to TRBJ2-2, with 8 bases aligning to TRBD1. The junction had 2 bases not matched to a gene; V was cut back by 0 bases and J by 1 base. Germline V gives CDR1 SGHRS, CDR2 YFSETQ. The CDR3 is 16 residues long. The CDR3 reads CASSLATGGNTGELFF. The DNA of the CDR3 is TGCGCCAGCAGCTTGGCCACAGGGGGGAACACCGGGGAGCTGTTTTTT. Based on the CDR3 plus reference TRBV5-1 and TRBJ2-2, the full variable domain is KAGVTQTPRYLIKTRGQQVTLSCSPISGHRSVSWYQQTPGQGLQFLFEYFSETQRNKGNFPGRFSGRQFSNSRSEMNVSTLELGDSALYLCASSLATGGNTGELFFGEGSRLTVL.

This chain joins TRBV6-5 and TRBJ1-2; no firm D call. The CDR3 is made up of 14 amino acids. V lost 2 bases and J 4 bases, leaving 11 bases between the germline ends. Germline lookup yields CDR1 MNHEY and CDR2 SVGAGI. CDR3 nucleotides: TGTGCCAGCAGTTACGACCGGTTGGGCTATGGCTACACCTTC. Translated: CASSYDRLGYGYTF.

V gene TRBV7-6 combines with J gene TRBJ1-2; no reliable D call. Germline V gene data show CDR1 as SGHVS and CDR2 as FNYEAQ. The V end was cut by 10 bases, the J end by 7 bases, with 16 bases between. There are 12 residues in the CDR3. For the CDR3, the DNA is TGTGCCACCCGCGGGTTGGGAGGTGGCTACACCTTC. It translates to CATRGLGGGYTF.

This clone has just a few counts. The chain uses TRBV6-6 and TRBJ2-1, with TRBD1 identical over 7 bases. Germline trimming cut 5 bases from V and 3 bases from J; bases unmatched to any gene: 1. CDR3 size: 13 residues. The germline gives CDR1 MNHNY, CDR2 SVGAGI (reference sequence). CDR3 region: CASSRDSYNEQFF. In nucleotides, the CDR3 is TGTGCCAGCAGTAGGGACAGCTACAATGAGCAGTTCTTC.